The entry below gives a single T cell receptor (beta chain) sequence along with its context. The antigen remains undetermined. This cohort consisted of healthy bone marrow donors. This PCR relied on a set of 60 Vbeta primers and 13 Jbeta primers. Original handling: Per a later analysis, the number of unique TCR beta chains was some 80 million, of which 9 million to 14 million were shared. Clones were read by immunoSEQ multiplex PCR, and TCRdb kept only the in-frame ones, dropping some. That table furnishes V, J and clone size, whereas the DNA furnished D and trimming. The sample includes 180,000 or so clones, over 70% of them seen just once. The CDR3 length is 15 residues. Germline CDR1 SGHTA, CDR2 FQGNSA. V gave up 1 base and J gave up 4 bases; unmatched junction bases: 6. This specimen comes from a study of cytomegalovirus exposure and HLA in healthy donors. Broader study findings: TCR beta sequences reportedly predicted the HLA-A and HLA-B alleles of most subjects accurately.

This chain uses TRBV7-2 with TRBJ2-7; the match to TRBD1 covers 8 bases. Sequencing input: PBMCs. The clonotype originates from a man aged 18-30 years in good health and CMV-seronegative. CDR3 region: CASSLGQGAVYEQYF. The CDR3 DNA follows: TGTGCCAGCAGCTTAGGGCAGGGGGCTGTATACGAGCAGTACTTC.